The clone carrying this TCR beta chain was counted only a few times. What it binds is not known. The data originate from a study of T-cell reconstitution after alpha-beta-depleted transplantation in children. The length of the CDR3 is 10 residues. Trimming took off 9 bases at V and 7 bases at J, with 10 bases between the two ends. Germline lookup yields CDR1 LGHDT and CDR2 YNNKEL (reference sequence). The authors prepared the TCRbeta library with unique molecular identifiers. TCRdb independently ran MiXCR on the PCR reads; one entry per CDR3 protein. The sample gives under 450,000 distinct CDR3 sequences, around 15% of which show up once; approximately 29% is in the top ten. Overall study findings and caveats: After one year, T-cell counts and TCRbeta diversity mostly came from new T cells. Several hundred rapidly expanded clones from non-depleted graft cells reportedly supplied alpha-beta T cells about two months post-transplant. After transplant, high TCRbeta diversity at day 60 in some patients arose from surviving recipient T cells and thymic progenitors.

The V gene is TRBV3-1, the J gene TRBJ2-7, with a possible D match to TRBD2 (6 bases). The TCR sequence derives from a boy under two years old who had a stem cell transplant for Wiskott-Aldrich syndrome, so the T cells may come from the graft donor. The sample was PBMCs, mostly from graft donor cells, taken 360 days after TCRalphabeta/CD19-depleted stem cell transplant. CDR3 loop: CASGGREQYF. DNA of the CDR3: TGTGCCAGTGGGGGGAGGGAGCAGTACTTC.